These 17 T cell receptor beta chains came from one sample sequenced in a study of yellow fever vaccine responses in identical twins. TCRdb called the RT-PCR reads again in MiXCR, with one record for every CDR3 protein. The sample contains more than 30,000 distinct CDR3 sequences, 45% to 65% of which appear only once. Here the sequenced sample was T cells from blood (PBMCs), unsorted or a sorted subset (not recorded which), taken before or after yellow fever vaccination (not recorded which). The receptor source for this set is a woman aged 18 to 35 who received the yellow fever vaccine.

The J gene is TRBJ1-1, the V gene TRBV29-1, with D perhaps TRBD1 (5 bases). The CDR3 runs to 12 residues. The V gene lost 8 bases and the J gene lost 0 bases, with 10 bases spanning the gap. The germline CDR1 and CDR2 sequences are SQVTM and ANQGSEA. CDR3 nucleotide sequence: TGCAGCACCCGGGACCTGAACACTGAAGCTTTCTTT. Its translation: CSTRDLNTEAFF.

This chain connects TRBV28 to TRBJ2-1; a weak D match, TRBD2 (6 bases). Germline V lookup: CDR1 MDHEN, CDR2 SYDVKM. V lost 3 bases and J lost 3, with 9 bases in between. The CDR3 is made up of 14 amino acids. The CDR3 DNA follows: TGTGCCAGCAGTTTTTCGGACTACTACAATGAGCAGTTCTTC. It translates to CASSFSDYYNEQFF.

The rearrangement links TRBV29-1 to TRBJ2-1; D is perhaps TRBD1 or TRBD2 (7 bases each). CDR1 SQVTM and CDR2 ANQGSEA come from the germline V gene. V lost 7 bases to trimming and J lost 5 bases, with 21 bases between them. This CDR3 region has 15 residues. The CDR3 here is CSAPSGTALDNEQFF. The CDR3 region has the DNA TGCAGCGCACCCAGCGGGACAGCCCTAGACAATGAGCAGTTCTTC.

This chain links TRBV11-3 with TRBJ1-5; no reliable D call. Germline V lookup: CDR1 SGHNT, CDR2 YENEEA. This CDR3 has 13 amino acids. V was cut by 11 bases and J by 3 bases, with 14 bases left in between. Here the CDR3 DNA reads TGTGCCTCGGCGTGGTCAAACAATCAGCCCCAGCATTTT. Translation gives CASAWSNNQPQHF.

The chain combines TRBV19 with TRBJ2-3, with D possibly being TRBD1 or TRBD2 (5 bases each). Germline V CDR1 and CDR2: LNHDA, SQIVND (reference sequence). V lost 4 bases and J lost 2, with 10 bases in between. This CDR3 is 14 amino acids long. As DNA, the CDR3 is TGTGCCAGTAGTACCCTGGGACCCACAGATACGCAGTATTTT. Translation: CASSTLGPTDTQYF.

This clonotype has more than one count but fewer than ten. J is TRBJ1-2 and V is TRBV28, with 9 bases matching TRBD1. Unmatched junction bases numbered 8, after V lost 4 bases and J lost 2 bases. CDR1 and CDR2 (germline): MDHEN, SYDVKM. The CDR3 has 16 amino acids. The DNA for the CDR3 is TGTGCCAGCAGTTCAGTCTCCGGGACAGGGAACTATGGCTACACCTTC. It yields the protein CASSSVSGTGNYGYTF.

The chain employs TRBV11-3 and TRBJ2-3; the match to TRBD2 covers 10 bases. The V gene end was trimmed by 1 base and the J gene end by 2 bases; junction bases not matched to a gene: 12. The germline CDR1 and CDR2 sequences are SGHNT and YENEEA. The CDR3 sequence is 19 residues long. CDR3 bases: TGTGCCAGCAGCTTAGGGTATCTAGCGGGAGCCCTAAACACAGATACGCAGTATTTT. Translation: CASSLGYLAGALNTDTQYF.

This clonotype was observed a handful of times. This chain joins TRBV7-9 and TRBJ1-2; tentative D call: TRBD1 (5 bases). Germline V CDR1 and CDR2: SEHNR, FQNEAQ (reference sequence). The CDR3 contains 15 residues. Trimming took off 3 bases at V and 0 bases at J, with 11 bases between the two ends. In DNA form, the CDR3 reads TGTGCCAGCAGCTTCGGGGACGGAGCTAACTATGGCTACACCTTC. It codes for CASSFGDGANYGYTF.

This clonotype came up a few times. The gene calls are TRBV15 and TRBJ1-4; possible D gene TRBD1, 5 bases. CDR1 and CDR2 from the germline V gene are LNHNV and YYDKDF (reference sequence). CDR3 size: 18 residues. Trimming cost V 0 bases and J 7 bases, with 21 bases left between them. CDR3 loop: CATSRDMAMDTESEKLFF. As DNA, the CDR3 is TGTGCCACCAGCAGAGATATGGCGATGGACACTGAAAGTGAAAAACTGTTTTTT. Based on the CDR3 plus reference TRBV15 and TRBJ1-4, the full variable domain is DAMVIQNPRYQVTQFGKPVTLSCSQTLNHNVMYWYQQKSSQAPKLLFHYYDKDFNNEADTPDNFQSRRPNTSFCFLDIRSPGLGDTAMYLCATSRDMAMDTESEKLFFGSGTQLSVL.

This clonotype is a singleton in its sample. Here the CDR3 reads CASSPQGPSSGANVLTF. In DNA, the CDR3 is TGTGCCAGCTCACCTCAGGGCCCCAGTTCTGGGGCCAACGTCCTGACTTTC. The chain carries TRBV18 and TRBJ2-6, with TRBD1 as a possible D gene (5 bases). V lost 3 bases, J lost 1 base, and 13 bases lay in between. Looked up from germline, CDR1 is KGHSH and CDR2 is LQKENI. The CDR3 has 17 amino acids.

There are a few counts of this clonotype. The J gene is TRBJ2-7, the V gene TRBV5-1; D is unclear. CDR1 is SGHRS and CDR2 is YFSETQ in the germline V gene. This CDR3 is 14 amino acids long. Trimming cost V 0 bases and J 6 bases, with 13 bases left between them. CDR3 DNA sequence: TGCGCCAGCAGCTTGGCTGGAGAGTCTGGCGAGCAGTACTTC. Translating gives CASSLAGESGEQYF.

This clonotype has more than one count but fewer than ten. V is TRBV11-1 and J is TRBJ2-3; no definite D call. The V end lost 5 bases, the J end lost 0 bases, and 3 bases lay between the germline ends. The CDR3 contains 12 residues. Germline CDR1 SGHAT, CDR2 FQDESV (reference sequence). As DNA, the CDR3 is TGTGCCAGCAGCGGAAGCACAGATACGCAGTATTTT. This encodes CASSGSTDTQYF.

The genes are TRBV18 and TRBJ2-2, with 11 bases identical to TRBD1. V was pared by 2 bases and J by 5 bases, with 4 bases of the junction left unmatched. Germline CDR1 and CDR2: KGHSH and LQKENI. The CDR3 extends over 16 amino acids. Here the CDR3 DNA reads TGTGCCAGCTCACCATCCGGGACAGGGGGAACCGGGGAGCTGTTTTTT. Translated, it gives CASSPSGTGGTGELFF.

This clonotype has only a few counts. V and J are TRBV2 and TRBJ2-1, with 7 nucleotides matching TRBD2. Looked up from germline, CDR1 is SNHLY and CDR2 is FYNNEI. The CDR3 is 15 residues long. The ends lost 1 base at V and 5 bases at J; junction bases unmatched: 5. The DNA of the CDR3 is TGTGCCAGCAGTGAAGGGCGGGAGAGAGACAATGAGCAGTTCTTC. Its protein product is CASSEGRERDNEQFF.

V and J are TRBV11-3 and TRBJ2-1; D may be TRBD1 or TRBD2 (6 bases each). This CDR3 has 13 amino acids. Trimming removed 2 bases at V and 8 bases at J, with 10 bases between. Per the germline V gene, CDR1 is SGHNT and CDR2 is YENEEA. For the CDR3, the DNA is TGTGCCAGCAGCTTATCGGGGGCACATGAGCAGTTCTTC. Translated, it gives CASSLSGAHEQFF. Full variable domain (outside the CDR3, taken from reference TRBV11-3 and TRBJ2-1): EAGVVQSPRYKIIEKKQPVAFWCNPISGHNTLYWYLQNLGQGPELLIRYENEEAVDDSQLPKDRFSAERLKGVDSTLKIQPAELGDSAVYLCASSLSGAHEQFFGPGTRLTVL.

In this sample, this clonotype turned up a few times. This chain joins TRBV6-1 and TRBJ2-3; D is possibly TRBD1 (5 bases). V lost 7 bases to trimming and J lost 7 bases, with 12 bases between them. Germline V CDR1 and CDR2: MNHNS, SASEGT. The CDR3 is 12 residues long. The CDR3 DNA reads as TGTGCCAGCACCCCCAGGGCAAATACGCAGTATTTT. Encoded protein: CASTPRANTQYF.

The chain recombines TRBV27 with TRBJ2-3; D remains ambiguous. Trimming removed 4 bases from V and 11 bases from J, with 10 bases in between. This CDR3 comprises 11 residues. Per the germline V gene, CDR1 is MNHEY and CDR2 is SMNVEV (reference sequence). The CDR3 spells CASSSPGQQYF. The CDR3 DNA sequence: TGTGCCAGCAGTTCACCGGGCCAGCAGTATTTT.